This TCR beta chain originates from a study of blood T cells in healthy people across ages. Study-wide points: Estimates drawn from one million T cells were deemed to understate diversity. More naive CD4+ cells and higher diversity were found in long-lived than in aged donors.

Germline V gene data show CDR1 as PRHDT and CDR2 as FYEKMQ (reference sequence). This CDR3 is built from 15 residues. Trimming removed 1 base at V and 4 bases at J, with 12 bases between. Isolation recovered at least 6 million PBMCs from every sample. Per sample, extraction of total RNA gave at least 6 micrograms in every case. A remark on this clonotype: What it binds is not known.

The use of a sample-barcoded 5' primer and a J-beta primer mix characterized a second PCR of roughly 7 to 11 cycles. MiXCR was run by TCRdb on the 5' RACE reads, yielding one entry per CDR3 protein. The sample has around 600,000 distinct CDR3 sequences, around half seen once. The chain has TRBV13 and TRBJ2-3, with D hard to call. The TCR originated in an elderly man in good health. The specimen was blood. Here the CDR3 DNA reads TGTGCCAGCAGCTTAGTCCCCCGAACGGCAGATACGCAGTATTTT. It specifies CASSLVPRTADTQYF.